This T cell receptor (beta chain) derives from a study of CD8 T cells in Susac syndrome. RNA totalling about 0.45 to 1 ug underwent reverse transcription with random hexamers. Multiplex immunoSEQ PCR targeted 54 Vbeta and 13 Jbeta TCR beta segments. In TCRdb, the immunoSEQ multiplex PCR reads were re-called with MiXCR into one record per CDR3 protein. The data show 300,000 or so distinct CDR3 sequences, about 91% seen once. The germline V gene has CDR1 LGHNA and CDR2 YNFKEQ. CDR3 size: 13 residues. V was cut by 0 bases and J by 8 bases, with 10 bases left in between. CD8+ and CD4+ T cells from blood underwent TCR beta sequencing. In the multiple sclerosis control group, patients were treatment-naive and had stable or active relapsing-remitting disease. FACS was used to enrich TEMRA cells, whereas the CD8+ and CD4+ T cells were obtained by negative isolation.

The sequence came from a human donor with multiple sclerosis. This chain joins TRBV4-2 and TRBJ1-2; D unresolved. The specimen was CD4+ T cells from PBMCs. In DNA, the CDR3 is TGTGCCAGCAGCCAAGATCTGAGGTCCGGCTACACCTTC. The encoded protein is CASSQDLRSGYTF.